This T cell receptor beta chain derives from a study of OX40 agonist ivuxolimab in advanced cancers. Looking at the study overall: An anti-OX40 (CD134) antibody with agonistic activity, ivuxolimab, was administered to patients. Study results and caveats: On average, CD8+ T cells had more expanded clones than CD4+. Expanded peripheral T cell antigen specificity was not determined.

On this clone: The antigen is unknown.

Clones were sequenced by immunoSEQ multiplex PCR, and TCRdb holds only the in-frame ones, with some missing. This sample yields about 65,000 clones, of which about nine tenths are seen a single time; less than 0.4% belongs to the top ten. Trimming took 0 bases from V and 0 from J, leaving 7 bases between them. The germline gives CDR1 SGHKS, CDR2 YYEKEE (reference sequence). CDR3 length: 15 amino acids. This clonotype originated in an adult with an advanced solid tumor such as melanoma, head and neck, liver or kidney cancer. The sequences come from CD4+ or CD8+ T cells sorted from blood, collected in a trial of the OX40 agonist ivuxolimab. The chain has TRBV5-5 and TRBJ1-5; maybe TRBD1 (5 bases). The CDR3 DNA reads as TGTGCCAGCAGCTTGGGGGGGTATAGCAATCAGCCCCAGCATTTT. It yields the protein CASSLGGYSNQPQHF.